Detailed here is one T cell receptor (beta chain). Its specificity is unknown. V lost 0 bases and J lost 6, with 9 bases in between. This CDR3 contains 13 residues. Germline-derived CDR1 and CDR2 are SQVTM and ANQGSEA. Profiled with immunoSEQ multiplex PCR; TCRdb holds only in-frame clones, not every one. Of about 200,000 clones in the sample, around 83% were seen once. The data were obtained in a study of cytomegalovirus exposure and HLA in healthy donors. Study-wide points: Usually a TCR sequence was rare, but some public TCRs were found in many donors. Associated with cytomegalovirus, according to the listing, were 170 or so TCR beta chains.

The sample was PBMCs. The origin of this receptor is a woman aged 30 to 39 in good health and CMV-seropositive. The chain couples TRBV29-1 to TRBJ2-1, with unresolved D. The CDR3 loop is CSVEDTVSNEQFF. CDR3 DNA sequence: TGCAGCGTTGAAGATACGGTCTCCAATGAGCAGTTCTTC.